This T cell receptor (beta chain) was sequenced for a study of regulatory T cells in long-lasting Graves disease (TCRdb year 2021). With respect to the entire study: Antithyroid drugs had been taken for less than 3 months by newly diagnosed Graves' disease patients. Persistent Graves' disease patients were compared with newly diagnosed Graves' disease patients by peripheral blood TCR sequencing and RNA sequencing. The study took place in China and was registered as a clinical trial. A total of roughly 33 samples were covered by TCR sequencing, comprising approximately 13 persistent and around 20 newly diagnosed Graves' disease patients.

The CDR3 spans 12 residues, from the cysteine through the phenylalanine. The read is trimmed to its CDR3 DNA, 36 bases read in frame from base 1. CDR1 and CDR2, per the germline V gene (reference sequence), are MNHEY and SMNVEV. The trim is 5 bases for V and 8 bases for J, with a gap of 10 bases between the germline ends. The sample's time point label is to be understood as: newly diagnosed GD, antithyroid drugs for less than 3 months. For both TCR sequencing and RNA sequencing, RNA was extracted from PBMCs in TRIzol. Graves' disease was diagnosed according to American Thyroid Association guidelines. Recruitment of patients was carried out at an endocrinology department in Xi'an, China. From each patient, roughly 9 milliliters of peripheral blood was collected into an EDTA anticoagulant tube. Ficoll Paque Plus density gradient separation was used to isolate PBMCs, and no further T cell sorting was done. RNA quality was checked with an Agilent 2100 Bioanalyzer and agarose gel, and concentration with a NanoDrop 2000.

The library was produced with multiplex PCR. The listed sequencing device is Illumina HiSeq 4000. iRepertoire HTBI primers and Arm-PCR amplification of CDR3 regions were used to construct TCR beta libraries. Before sequencing, the PCR products underwent gel purification. Processing in the source paper ran as follows. Across samples, about 63 TRBV and 14 TRBJ segments were identified and used for gene usage analysis of CDR3 amino acid clonotypes. COPE and FqMerger were used to merge filtered high-quality paired reads into contigs. BLAST was used to align contigs to the IMGT TRBV, TRBD and TRBJ reference genes, and CDR3 was defined following IMGT. Highly expanded clones were defined as clonotypes with a frequency above 0.1%. Repertoire diversity was measured by Shannon entropy, and V-J evenness by the Gini coefficient. Clonotypes shared by more than one individual were considered public. TCRdb trimmed public reads at Q25 via fastp, called clones via MiXCR and kept in-frame beta chains. Merged by CDR3 protein, the rows form single entries marked with the most common genes and DNA. TCRdb, rather than the study authors, made the V and J calls. The sample table contains a few hundred thousand distinct CDR3 sequences; only one count was recorded for about an eighth of them. The ten biggest clones cover approximately 19% of the sample.

At least ten counts were recorded for this clonotype. What antigen it recognizes has not been identified. Per-base qualities were not stored, and no clone one base away is much larger. General study outcomes and caveats: Sequencing and analysis were restricted to the TCR beta chain. Persistent patients shared more public clonotypes among themselves (around 2,800) than newly diagnosed patients did (roughly 910). Because the primary lesion, thyroid tissue, could not be accessed, the study looked at peripheral blood alone. Compared with newly diagnosed patients, patients with persistent Graves' disease had lower TCR Shannon entropy and fewer highly expanded clones, which suggests clonal expansion. The authors acknowledged the small sample size as a limitation that may reduce accuracy. Preferential use of TRBV28, TRBJ1-2 and TRBJ2-5 was observed in persistent disease, whereas TRBV20-1 and TRBJ2-1 were favored in newly diagnosed disease.

This sample was also put to use in a study of T cells in Graves' hyperthyroidism and ophthalmopathy. Drawing on the second study: Stable Graves' hyperthyroidism was defined as no progression to ophthalmopathy during 18 months of follow-up. Hyperthyroidism patients were aged 18 to 65 years and newly diagnosed, with disease duration of less than 2 months. Exclusion was applied to patients with uncontrolled infections, other autoimmune diseases, pregnancy or lactation. Clinical symptoms, serum thyroxine and TRAb, thyroid ultrasound, and orbital computed tomography formed the basis for the diagnoses. For the first round of RT-PCR on the TCR CDR3, the HTBI primer set was used together with the Qiagen OneStep RT-PCR kit. Most expanded thyroid clonotypes (frequency above 0.001) were also found in blood, which suggests that blood repertoires may mirror thyroid immune responses. A model built on a 13 V-J signature distinguished ophthalmopathy from stable hyperthyroidism, reaching approximately 89% sensitivity and approximately 81% specificity in cross-validation and 80%/75% in testing. In validation, the model predicted progression to ophthalmopathy a median of about 6.5 months before onset, with about 67% sensitivity and 72.22% specificity. TCR V-J signatures able to tell the groups apart were searched for in a discovery cohort of 90 to 100 patients, of whom 40 to 45 had Graves' ophthalmopathy and around 57 had stable Graves' hyperthyroidism. Whether ophthalmopathy could be predicted prospectively was tested in an independent validation cohort made up of under 20 hyperthyroidism patients plus 17 patients who later progressed to ophthalmopathy. For training and testing, the approximately 97 patients in the discovery cohort were randomly divided in a 7:3 ratio. In more than 5 Graves' hyperthyroidism patients, the study also compared T-cell repertoires from thyroid tissue with T-cell repertoires from blood. Following sampling, methimazole starting at 30 mg daily was given to hyperthyroidism patients, and high-dose intravenous methylprednisolone was given to ophthalmopathy patients. A second multiplex PCR round built the libraries, followed by size selection and purification. Libraries were sequenced paired-end with 100 bp reads on an Illumina HiSeq2000. SOAPnuke was used to process the raw data, removing reads that contained adapters or uncalled bases, had a mean Phred below 15, or lacked an exact match to the constant primer or identifier. High-quality paired reads were merged with COPE v1.2.5, and unique nucleotide sequences were defined as clonotypes. Clonotypes were aligned to IMGT TRBV, TRBD and TRBJ reference segments using MiTCR v1.1. The analysis included only V-J combinations with a frequency above 0.0001, which together covered over 98% of the repertoires. The TCS score was defined as the ratio of F50 (clonal expansion) to E x V (chaos), calculated using BLOSUM62-based TCRdist between CDR3 peptides within each V-J. Welch's t-statistics and random forest reduced roughly 500 V-J features to 10 to 15, which were used in a naive Bayes classifier (R e1071). No statistical method was used to set the sample size in advance, and investigators knew the group allocation. The paper describes TCR Vbeta CDR3 sequencing of 135 peripheral blood samples, made up of 43 ophthalmopathy patients, around 73 hyperthyroidism patients and 17 progressor patients.

Recombination linked TRBV27 to TRBJ2-1, with no confidently assigned D gene. This TCR was recovered from a woman aged 18-29 years with Graves disease. Donor details come from another sample of the same person, matched by shared clones. The specimen was peripheral blood mononuclear cells (PBMCs), collected at new diagnosis, from a patient treated with antithyroid drugs. The CDR3 loop reads CASSPHAYEQFF. The nucleotide sequence reads TGTGCCAGCAGTCCCCATGCCTATGAGCAGTTCTTC.